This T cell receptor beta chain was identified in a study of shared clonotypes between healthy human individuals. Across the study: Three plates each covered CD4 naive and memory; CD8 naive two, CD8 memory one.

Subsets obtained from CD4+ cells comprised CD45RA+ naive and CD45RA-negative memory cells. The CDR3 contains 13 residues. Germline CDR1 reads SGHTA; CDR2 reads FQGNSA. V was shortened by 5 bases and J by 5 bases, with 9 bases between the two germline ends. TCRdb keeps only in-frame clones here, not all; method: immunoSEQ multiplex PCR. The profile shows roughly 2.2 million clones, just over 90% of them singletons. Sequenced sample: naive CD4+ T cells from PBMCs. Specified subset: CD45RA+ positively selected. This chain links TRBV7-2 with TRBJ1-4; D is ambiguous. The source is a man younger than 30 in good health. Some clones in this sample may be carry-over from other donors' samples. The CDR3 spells CASSRERNEKLFF. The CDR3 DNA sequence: TGTGCCAGCAGCCGGGAGAGAAATGAAAAACTGTTTTTT.